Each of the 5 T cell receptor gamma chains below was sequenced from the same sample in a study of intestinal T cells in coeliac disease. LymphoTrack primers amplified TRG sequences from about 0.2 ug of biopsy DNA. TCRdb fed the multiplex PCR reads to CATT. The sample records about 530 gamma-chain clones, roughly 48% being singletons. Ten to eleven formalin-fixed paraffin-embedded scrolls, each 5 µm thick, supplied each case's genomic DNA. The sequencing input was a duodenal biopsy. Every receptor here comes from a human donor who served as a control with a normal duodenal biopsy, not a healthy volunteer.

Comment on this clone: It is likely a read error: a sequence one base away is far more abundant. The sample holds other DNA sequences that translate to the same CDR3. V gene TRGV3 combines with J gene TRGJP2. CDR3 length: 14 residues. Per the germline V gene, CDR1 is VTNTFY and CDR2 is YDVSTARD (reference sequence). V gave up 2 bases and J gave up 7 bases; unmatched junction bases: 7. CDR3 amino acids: CATWDTHVDWIKTF. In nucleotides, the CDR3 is TGTGCCACCTGGGACACGCACGTTGATTGGATCAAGACGTTT.

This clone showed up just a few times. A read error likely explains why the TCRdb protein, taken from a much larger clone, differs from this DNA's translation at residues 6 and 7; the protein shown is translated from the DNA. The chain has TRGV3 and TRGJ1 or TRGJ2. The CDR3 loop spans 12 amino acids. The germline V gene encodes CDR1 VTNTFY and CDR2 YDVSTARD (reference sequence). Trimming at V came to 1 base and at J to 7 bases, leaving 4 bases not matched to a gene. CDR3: CATWDSGYKKLF. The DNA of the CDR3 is TGTGCCACCTGGGACAGCGGCTATAAGAAACTCTTT.

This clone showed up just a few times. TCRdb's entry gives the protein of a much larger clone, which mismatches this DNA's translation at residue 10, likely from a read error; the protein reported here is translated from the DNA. In nucleotides, the CDR3 is TGTGCCACCTGGGATAATGATAGTGATCGGATCAAGACGTTT. Protein product: CATWDNDSDRIKTF. The V call is TRGV8, the J call TRGJP2. This CDR3 contains 14 residues. The germline V gene encodes CDR1 VENAVY and CDR2 YDSYNSRV.

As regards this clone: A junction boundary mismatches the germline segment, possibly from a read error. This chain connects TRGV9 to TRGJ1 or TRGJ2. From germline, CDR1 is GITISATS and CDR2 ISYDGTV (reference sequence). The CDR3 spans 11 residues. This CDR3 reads CALWGVRKKLF. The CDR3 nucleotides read TGTGCCTTGTGGGGGGTGCGTAAGAAACTCTTT.

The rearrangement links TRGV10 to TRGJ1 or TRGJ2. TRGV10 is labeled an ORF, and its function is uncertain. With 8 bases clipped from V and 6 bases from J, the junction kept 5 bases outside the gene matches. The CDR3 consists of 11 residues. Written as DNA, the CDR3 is TGTGCTGCGTGGGATTTTTATAAGAAACTCTTT. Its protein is CAAWDFYKKLF.